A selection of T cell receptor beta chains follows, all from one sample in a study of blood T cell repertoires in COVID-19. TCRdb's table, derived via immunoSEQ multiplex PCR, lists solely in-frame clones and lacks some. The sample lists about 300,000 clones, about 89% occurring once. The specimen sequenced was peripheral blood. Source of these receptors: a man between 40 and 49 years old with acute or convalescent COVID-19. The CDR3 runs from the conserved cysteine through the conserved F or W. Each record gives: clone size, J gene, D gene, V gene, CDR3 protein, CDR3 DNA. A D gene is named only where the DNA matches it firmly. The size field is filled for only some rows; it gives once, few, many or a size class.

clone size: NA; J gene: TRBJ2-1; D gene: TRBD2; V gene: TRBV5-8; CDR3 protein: CASSPGLAGGSSSYNEQFF; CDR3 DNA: TGTGCCAGCAGCCCCGGACTAGCGGGGGGATCAAGCTCCTACAATGAGCAGTTCTTC
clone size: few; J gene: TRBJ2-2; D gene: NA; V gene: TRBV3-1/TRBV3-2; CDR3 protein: CASSRQVNTGELFF; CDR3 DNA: TGTGCCAGCTCAAGACAGGTTAACACCGGGGAGCTGTTTTTT
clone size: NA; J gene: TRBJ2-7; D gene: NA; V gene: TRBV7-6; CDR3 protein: CASSLGITSSYEQYF; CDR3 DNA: TGTGCCAGCAGCTTAGGCATAACTAGCTCCTACGAGCAGTACTTC
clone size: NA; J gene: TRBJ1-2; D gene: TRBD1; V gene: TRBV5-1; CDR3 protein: CASSLAGQDRNTF; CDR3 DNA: TGCGCCAGCAGCTTGGCCGGACAGGATCGTAACACCTTC
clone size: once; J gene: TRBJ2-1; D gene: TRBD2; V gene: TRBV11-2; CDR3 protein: CASSSLAGGSTPYNEQFF; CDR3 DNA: TGTGCCAGCAGCTCGTTAGCGGGGGGCTCCACTCCTTACAATGAGCAGTTCTTC
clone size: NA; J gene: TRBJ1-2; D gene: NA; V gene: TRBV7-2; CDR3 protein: CASSSRQTPGHGYTF; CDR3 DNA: TGTGCCAGCAGCTCCCGACAAACCCCTGGCCATGGCTACACCTTC
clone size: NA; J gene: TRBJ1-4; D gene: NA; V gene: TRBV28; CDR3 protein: CASSFLSGGIEKLFF; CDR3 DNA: TGTGCCAGCAGTTTCCTATCCGGAGGCATTGAAAAACTGTTTTTT
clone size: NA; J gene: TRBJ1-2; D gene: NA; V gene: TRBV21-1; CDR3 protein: CASSKGGSPGYTF; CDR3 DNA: TGTGCCAGCAGCAAAGGAGGGTCCCCGGGCTACACCTTC
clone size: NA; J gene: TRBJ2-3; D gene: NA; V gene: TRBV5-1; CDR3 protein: CASSQKGGARTDTQYF; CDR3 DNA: TGCGCCAGCAGCCAGAAGGGGGGGGCCCGCACAGATACGCAGTATTTT
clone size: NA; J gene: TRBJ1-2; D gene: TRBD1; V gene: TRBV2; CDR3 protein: CASLQGAINYGYTF; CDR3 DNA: TGTGCCAGCCTGCAGGGGGCTATTAACTATGGCTACACCTTC
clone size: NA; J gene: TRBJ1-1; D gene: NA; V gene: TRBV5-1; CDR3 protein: CASSLSGVGAFF; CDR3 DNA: TGCGCCAGCAGCTTGAGCGGGGTCGGGGCTTTCTTT
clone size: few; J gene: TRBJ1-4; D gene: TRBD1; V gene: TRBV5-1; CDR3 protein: CASSFSGRTGNEKLFF; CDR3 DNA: TGCGCCAGCAGCTTTAGTGGTCGGACAGGCAATGAAAAACTGTTTTTT
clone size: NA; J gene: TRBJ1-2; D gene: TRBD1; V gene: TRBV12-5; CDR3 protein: CASGLSILGQGSYGYTF; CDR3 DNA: TGTGCTAGTGGTTTGAGTATTTTGGGACAGGGATCCTATGGCTACACCTTC
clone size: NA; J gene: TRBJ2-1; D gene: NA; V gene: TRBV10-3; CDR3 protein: CAIRTGPTGVIDNEQFF; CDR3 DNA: TGTGCCATCAGGACCGGCCCAACGGGGGTTATCGACAATGAGCAGTTCTTC
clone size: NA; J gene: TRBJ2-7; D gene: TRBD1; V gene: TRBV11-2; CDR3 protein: CASSLSRGPLYEQYF; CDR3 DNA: TGTGCCAGCAGCTTAAGTAGGGGGCCACTCTACGAGCAGTACTTC
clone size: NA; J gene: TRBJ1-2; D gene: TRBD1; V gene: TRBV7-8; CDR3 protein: CASSLAGTDGYTF; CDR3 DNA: TGTGCCAGCAGCTTAGCCGGGACAGATGGCTACACCTTC
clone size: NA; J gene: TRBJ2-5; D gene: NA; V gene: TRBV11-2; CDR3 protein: CASSSVWGVGTQYF; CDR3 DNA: TGTGCCAGCAGCTCCGTATGGGGGGTCGGGACCCAGTACTTC
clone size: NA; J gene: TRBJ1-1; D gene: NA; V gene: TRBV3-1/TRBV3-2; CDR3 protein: CASSQESNPNTEAFF; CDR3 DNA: TGTGCCAGCAGCCAAGAGTCTAACCCTAACACTGAAGCTTTCTTT
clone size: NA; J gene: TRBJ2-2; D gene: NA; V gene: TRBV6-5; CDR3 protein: CASRSSSGTGELFF; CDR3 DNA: TGTGCCAGCAGGAGCAGTTCGGGCACCGGGGAGCTGTTTTTT
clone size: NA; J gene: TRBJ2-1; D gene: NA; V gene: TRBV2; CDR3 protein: CASSERGAGYNEQFF; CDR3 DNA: TGTGCCAGCAGTGAACGGGGGGCGGGATACAATGAGCAGTTCTTC
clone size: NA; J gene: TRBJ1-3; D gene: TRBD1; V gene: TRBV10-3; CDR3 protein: CAITSLGQGAGGNTIYF; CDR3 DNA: TGTGCCATCACCAGCCTCGGACAGGGGGCAGGGGGAAACACCATATATTTT
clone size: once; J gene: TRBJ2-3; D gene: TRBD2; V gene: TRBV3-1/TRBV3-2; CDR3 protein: CASSRTSGGGADTQYF; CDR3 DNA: TGTGCCAGCAGCCGTACCAGCGGGGGGGGCGCAGATACGCAGTATTTT
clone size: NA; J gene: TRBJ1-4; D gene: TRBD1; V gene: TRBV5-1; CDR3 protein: CASSLAGPGQGEKLFF; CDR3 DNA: TGCGCCAGCAGCTTGGCCGGACCGGGACAGGGTGAAAAACTGTTTTTT
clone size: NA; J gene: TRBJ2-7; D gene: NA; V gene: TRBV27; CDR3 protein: CASSPRPGRGVEQYF; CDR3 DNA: TGTGCCAGCAGCCCACGACCAGGGAGGGGGGTCGAGCAGTACTTC
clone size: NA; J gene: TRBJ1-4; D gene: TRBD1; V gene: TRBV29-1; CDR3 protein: CSVARGDEKLFF; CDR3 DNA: TGCAGCGTTGCCAGGGGGGATGAAAAACTGTTTTTT
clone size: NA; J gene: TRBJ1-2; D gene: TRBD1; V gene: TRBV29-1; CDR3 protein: CSVASLEGAGYGYTF; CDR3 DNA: TGCAGCGTTGCCTCCCTCGAGGGGGCTGGCTATGGCTACACCTTC
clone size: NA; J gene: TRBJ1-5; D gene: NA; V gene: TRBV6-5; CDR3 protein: CASSRQVNQPQHF; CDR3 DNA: TGTGCCAGCTCTAGACAGGTCAATCAGCCCCAGCATTTT
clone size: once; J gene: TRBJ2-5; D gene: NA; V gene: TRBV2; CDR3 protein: CASSAAQVGGETQYF; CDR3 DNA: TGTGCCAGCAGCGCGGCACAGGTCGGGGGAGAGACCCAGTACTTC
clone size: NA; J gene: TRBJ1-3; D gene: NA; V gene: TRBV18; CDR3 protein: CASSPPSVSGNTIYF; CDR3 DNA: TGTGCCAGCTCACCACCGTCAGTTTCTGGAAACACCATATATTTT
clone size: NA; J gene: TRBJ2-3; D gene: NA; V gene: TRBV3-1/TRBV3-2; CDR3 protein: CASNSHRDSVGTQYF; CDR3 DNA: TGTGCCAGCAACTCCCACAGGGATTCTGTTGGTACGCAGTATTTT
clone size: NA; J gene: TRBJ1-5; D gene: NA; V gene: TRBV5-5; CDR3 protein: CASSLVTGGNQPQHF; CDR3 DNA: TGTGCCAGCAGCTTGGTTACAGGTGGAAATCAGCCCCAGCATTTT
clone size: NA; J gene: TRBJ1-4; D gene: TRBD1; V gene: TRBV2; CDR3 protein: CASSEILTGSSKKLFF; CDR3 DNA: TGTGCCAGCAGCGAGATTCTGACAGGGAGTAGCAAAAAACTGTTTTTT
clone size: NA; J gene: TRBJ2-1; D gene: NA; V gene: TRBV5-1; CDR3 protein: CASSYLGSGYNEQFF; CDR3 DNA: TGCGCCAGCAGCTACCTAGGTAGCGGCTACAATGAGCAGTTCTTC
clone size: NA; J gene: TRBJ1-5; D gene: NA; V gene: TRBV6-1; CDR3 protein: CASSEYRVWQPQHF; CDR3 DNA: TGTGCCAGCAGTGAATACAGGGTATGGCAGCCCCAGCATTTT
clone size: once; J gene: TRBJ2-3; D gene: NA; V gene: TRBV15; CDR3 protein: CATSRDSLLTDTQYF; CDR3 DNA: TGTGCCACCAGCAGAGATTCCCTCCTAACAGATACGCAGTATTTT
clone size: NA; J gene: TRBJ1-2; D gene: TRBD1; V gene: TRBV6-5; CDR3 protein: CASIGTGGLGYTF; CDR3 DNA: TGTGCCAGCATAGGGACAGGGGGCCTTGGCTACACCTTC
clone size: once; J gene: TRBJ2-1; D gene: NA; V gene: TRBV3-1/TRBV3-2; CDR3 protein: CASSQEGRLSSYNEQFF; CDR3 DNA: TGTGCCAGCAGCCAAGAGGGCAGGTTGAGCTCCTACAATGAGCAGTTCTTC
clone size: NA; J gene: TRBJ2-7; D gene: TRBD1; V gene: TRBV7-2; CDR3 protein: CASSLDRGSHEQYF; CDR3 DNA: TGTGCCAGCAGCTTAGACAGGGGCTCCCACGAGCAGTACTTC
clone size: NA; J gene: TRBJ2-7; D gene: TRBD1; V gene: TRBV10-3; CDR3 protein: CAISDPGQGSYEQYF; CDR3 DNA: TGTGCCATCAGTGACCCGGGACAGGGCTCCTACGAGCAGTACTTC
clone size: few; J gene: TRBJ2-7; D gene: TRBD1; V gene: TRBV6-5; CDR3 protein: CASRGTETYEQYF; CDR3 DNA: TGTGCCAGCAGGGGGACAGAAACCTACGAGCAGTACTTC
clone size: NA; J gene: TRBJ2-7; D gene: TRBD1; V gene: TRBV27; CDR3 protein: CASSLRTGYYEQYF; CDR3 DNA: TGTGCCAGCAGTTTACGGACAGGGTACTACGAGCAGTACTTC
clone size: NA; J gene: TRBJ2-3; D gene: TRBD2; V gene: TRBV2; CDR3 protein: CASSGDLAGSTDTQYF; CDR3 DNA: TGTGCCAGCAGTGGAGACCTAGCGGGAAGCACAGATACGCAGTATTTT
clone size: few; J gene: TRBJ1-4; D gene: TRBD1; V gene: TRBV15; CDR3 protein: CATSLLTGGGGKLFF; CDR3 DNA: TGTGCCACCAGCCTCTTGACAGGGGGCGGAGGAAAACTGTTTTTT
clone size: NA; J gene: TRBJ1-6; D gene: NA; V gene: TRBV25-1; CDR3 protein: CASRGPSGNSPLHF; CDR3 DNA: TGTGCCAGCCGAGGGCCCAGCGGAAATTCACCCCTCCACTTT
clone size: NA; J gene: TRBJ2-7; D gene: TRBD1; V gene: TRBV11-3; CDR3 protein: CASSPQGVREQYF; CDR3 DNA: TGTGCCAGCAGCCCGCAGGGGGTGAGGGAGCAGTACTTC
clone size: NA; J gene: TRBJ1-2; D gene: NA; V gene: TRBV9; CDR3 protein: CASSVGGAIGYGYTF; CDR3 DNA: TGTGCCAGCAGCGTAGGCGGGGCCATCGGGTATGGCTACACCTTC
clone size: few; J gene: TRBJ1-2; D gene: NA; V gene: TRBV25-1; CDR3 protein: CASSESLNYGYTF; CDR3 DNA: TGTGCCAGCAGTGAATCCCTGAACTATGGCTACACCTTC
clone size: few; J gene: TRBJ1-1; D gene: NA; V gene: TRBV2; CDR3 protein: CASTQGNTEAFF; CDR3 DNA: TGTGCCAGCACCCAGGGGAACACTGAAGCTTTCTTT
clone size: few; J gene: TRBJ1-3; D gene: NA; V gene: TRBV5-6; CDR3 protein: CASSLGPVSGNTIYF; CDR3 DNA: TGTGCCAGCAGCTTGGGTCCAGTCTCTGGAAACACCATATATTTT
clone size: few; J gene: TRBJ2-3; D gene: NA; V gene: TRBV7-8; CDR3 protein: CASSLATQVGTDTQYF; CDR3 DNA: TGTGCCAGCAGCTTAGCTACCCAGGTGGGCACAGATACGCAGTATTTT
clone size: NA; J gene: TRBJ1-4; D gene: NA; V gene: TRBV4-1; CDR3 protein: CASSQTDRWGEKLFF; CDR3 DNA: TGCGCCAGCAGCCAAACCGACAGGTGGGGTGAAAAACTGTTTTTT
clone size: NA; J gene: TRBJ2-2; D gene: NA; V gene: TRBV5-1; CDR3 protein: CASSLDSPGELFF; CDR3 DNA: TGCGCCAGCAGCTTGGATTCTCCCGGGGAGCTGTTTTTT
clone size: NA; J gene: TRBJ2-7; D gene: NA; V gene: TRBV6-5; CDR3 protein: CASSYLPAGSYEQYF; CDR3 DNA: TGTGCCAGCAGCTATCTACCGGCGGGCTCCTACGAGCAGTACTTC
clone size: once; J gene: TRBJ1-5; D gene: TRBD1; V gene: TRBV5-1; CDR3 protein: CASSPQGKNQPQHF; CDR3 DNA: TGCGCCAGCAGCCCACAGGGGAAGAATCAGCCCCAGCATTTT
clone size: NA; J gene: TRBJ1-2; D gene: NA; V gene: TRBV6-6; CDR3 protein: CASSPQGMGLSNYGYTF; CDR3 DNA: TGTGCCAGCAGTCCCCAAGGAATGGGGCTCTCTAACTATGGCTACACCTTC
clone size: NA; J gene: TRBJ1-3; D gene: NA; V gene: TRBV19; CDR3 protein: CASSAGNTIYF; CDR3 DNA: TGTGCCAGTAGCGCTGGAAACACCATATATTTT
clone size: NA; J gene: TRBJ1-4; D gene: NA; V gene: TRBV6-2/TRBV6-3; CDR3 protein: CASSLTSATNEKLFF; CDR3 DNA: TGTGCCAGCAGTCTGACGAGCGCAACTAATGAAAAACTGTTTTTT